This T cell receptor beta chain emerged from a study of breast tumors, draining lymph nodes, adjacent tissues. Study observations and caveats: Tumor TCR diversity was below lymph nodes but above nontumor tissue.

Only a few counts were recorded for this clonotype. What it binds is not known. The conserved final phenylalanine or tryptophan is absent from the CDR3, which likely points to a read error. It is unclear where the CDR3 begins or ends on the DNA, so no DNA is shown, and the CDR3 is as TCRdb lists it. Each CDR3 protein is one row after TCRdb ran MiXCR on the multiplex PCR reads. The repertoire holds under 250,000 distinct CDR3 sequences, with approximately 30% as singletons. The length of the CDR3 is 8 amino acids, counting both ends. Germline lookup yields CDR1 SGHAT and CDR2 FQNNGV. Breast cancer patients provided tissue from their axillary draining lymph nodes.

This clonotype was sampled from a female donor with breast cancer. Some clones in this sample may be carry-over from other donors' samples. The V call is TRBV11-2, the J call TRBJ2-5; the table gives TRBD1 as D, unverified against the DNA. Material: axillary lymph node tissue. The chain's CDR3 is CASSLIPG.